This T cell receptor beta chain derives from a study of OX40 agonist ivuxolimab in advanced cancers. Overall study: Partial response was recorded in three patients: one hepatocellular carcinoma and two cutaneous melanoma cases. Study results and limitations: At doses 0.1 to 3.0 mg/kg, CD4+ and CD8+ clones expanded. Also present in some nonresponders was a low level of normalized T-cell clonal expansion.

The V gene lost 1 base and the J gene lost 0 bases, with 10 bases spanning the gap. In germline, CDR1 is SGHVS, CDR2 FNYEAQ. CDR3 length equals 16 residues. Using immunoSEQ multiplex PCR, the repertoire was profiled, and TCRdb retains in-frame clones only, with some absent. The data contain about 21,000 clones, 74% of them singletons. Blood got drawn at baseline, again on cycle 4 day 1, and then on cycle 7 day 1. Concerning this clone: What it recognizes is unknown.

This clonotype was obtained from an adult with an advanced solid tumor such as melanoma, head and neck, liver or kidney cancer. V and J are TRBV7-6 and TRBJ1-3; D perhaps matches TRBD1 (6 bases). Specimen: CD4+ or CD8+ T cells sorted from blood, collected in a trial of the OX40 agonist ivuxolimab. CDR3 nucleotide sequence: TGTGCCAGCAGCTTAGGGGACAATTTCTCTGGAAACACCATATATTTT. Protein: CASSLGDNFSGNTIYF.